This TCR beta chain was sequenced during a study of breast tumors, draining lymph nodes, adjacent tissues. CDR1 is DFQATT, CDR2 SNEGSKA, per germline (reference sequence). V was trimmed by 1 base and J by 8 bases, leaving 6 bases between them. The CDR3 runs 11 residues. Many counts were recorded for this clonotype. Its antigen is unknown. Samples came from axillary lymph nodes draining the breast cancer. TCRdb reanalysed the multiplex PCR reads using MiXCR and keeps one entry per CDR3 protein. The sample consists of roughly 120,000 distinct CDR3 sequences, just under 20% of them appearing once. Study-wide findings and caveats: Tumor T cell lymph node origin was a supported hypothesis, not proven.

Sequenced material: axillary lymph node tissue. The clonotype was recovered from a female donor with breast cancer. Some clones in this sample may be carry-over from other donors' samples. V usage is TRBV20-1 and J usage is TRBJ2-1, with TRBD2 as a possible D gene (5 bases). CDR3 sequence: CSARAGYEQFF. The CDR3 DNA reads as TGCAGTGCTAGAGCGGGGTATGAGCAGTTCTTC.